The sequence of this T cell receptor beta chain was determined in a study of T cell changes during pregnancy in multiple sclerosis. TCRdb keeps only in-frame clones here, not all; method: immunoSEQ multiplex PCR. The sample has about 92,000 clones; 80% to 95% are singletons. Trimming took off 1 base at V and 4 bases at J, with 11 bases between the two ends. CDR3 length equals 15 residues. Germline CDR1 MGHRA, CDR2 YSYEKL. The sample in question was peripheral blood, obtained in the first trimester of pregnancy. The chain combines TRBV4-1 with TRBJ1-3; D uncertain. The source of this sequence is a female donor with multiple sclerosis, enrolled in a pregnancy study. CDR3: CASSQGRLSGNTIYF. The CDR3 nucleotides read TGCGCCAGCAGCCAAGGAAGACTTAGCGGAAACACCATATATTTT.